These 29 T cell receptor beta chains originate from one sample sequenced in a study of shared clonotypes between healthy human individuals. The naive CD8 population came from CD45RO-negative cells selected for CCR7, without terminally differentiated effector memory CD45RA+ cells. Clones were sequenced by immunoSEQ multiplex PCR, and TCRdb holds only the in-frame ones, with some missing. The sample carries around 650,000 clones, around 96% recorded once. Sequencing was done on a sample of naive CD8+ T cells sorted from blood. These receptors all stem from a young woman in good health.

The chain combines TRBV29-1 with TRBJ2-1; the match to TRBD2 covers 7 bases. The V gene's germline CDR1 is SQVTM and CDR2 ANQGSEA. Trimming cost V 4 bases and J 1 base; bases outside gene matches: 7. The CDR3 has 15 residues. The CDR3 here is CSVGGGSLSYNEQFF. The CDR3 bases are TGCAGCGTTGGGGGCGGGAGTCTTTCCTACAATGAGCAGTTCTTC.

This chain uses TRBV5-4 with TRBJ2-7; TRBD1 or TRBD2 may be the D gene (5 bases each). The V gene lost 7 bases and the J gene lost 1 base, with 12 bases spanning the gap. The CDR3 is 13 residues long. CDR1 is SGHNT, CDR2 YYREEE, per germline (reference sequence). Here the CDR3 DNA reads TGTGCCAGCTTGGGGGAAGGATCCTACGAGCAGTACTTC. This gives the protein CASLGEGSYEQYF.

This clone was recorded only once. V is TRBV29-1 and J is TRBJ1-1; D may be TRBD1 (5 bases). This CDR3 is 10 amino acids long. Deletions cut 6 bases from V and 11 bases from J, with 13 bases between. Germline CDR1 reads SQVTM; CDR2 reads ANQGSEA. The CDR3 coding sequence is TGCAGCGTATATACAGGTAGGGCTTTCTTT. This sequence encodes CSVYTGRAFF.

This clone was counted a single time. The CDR3 bases are TGTGCCAGCAGTGAGACCAGTGAGCAGTTCTTC. Its protein is CASSETSEQFF. This rearrangement joins TRBV2 to TRBJ2-1; D gene uncertain. Germline assignment: CDR1 SNHLY and CDR2 FYNNEI. The CDR3 has 11 residues. With 3 bases removed from V and 9 bases from J, the gap between germline ends came to 6 bases.

About this clone: This CDR3 is also generated by other DNA sequences in the sample. This sequence joins TRBV27 and TRBJ2-7; no clear D. The V end lost 8 bases, the J end lost 0 bases, and 11 bases lay between the germline ends. CDR3 length: 13 residues. Germline-derived CDR1 and CDR2 are MNHEY and SMNVEV (reference sequence). The CDR3 nucleotides read TGTGCCAGCTCTTTGTCCTACTCCTACGAGCAGTACTTC. Protein sequence: CASSLSYSYEQYF.

This chain joins TRBV5-1 and TRBJ2-3; D perhaps matches TRBD1 (6 bases). The CDR3 has 15 residues. V was cut by 5 bases and J by 2 bases, with 15 bases left in between. Germline-derived CDR1 and CDR2 are SGHRS and YFSETQ. The CDR3 nucleotides are TGCGCCAGCAGTCGGGACACCGGACACACAGATACGCAGTATTTT. Its translation is CASSRDTGHTDTQYF.

The chain recombines TRBV19 with TRBJ2-5; the D gene is possibly TRBD2 (5 bases). The germline V and J ends were trimmed by 3 bases and 5 bases, with 16 bases remaining between them. Per the germline V gene, CDR1 is LNHDA and CDR2 is SQIVND (reference sequence). The CDR3 loop spans 15 amino acids. The DNA for the CDR3 is TGTGCCAGTAGTATGACCCCGCTAGCTCGCGAGACCCAGTACTTC. The encoded protein is CASSMTPLARETQYF.

The J gene is TRBJ2-7, the V gene TRBV2, with TRBD1 as a possible D gene (6 bases). V gave up 3 bases and J gave up 5 bases, with 17 bases separating them. Germline lookup yields CDR1 SNHLY and CDR2 FYNNEI. The CDR3 is made up of 15 amino acids. Here the CDR3 DNA reads TGTGCCAGCAGTGATGGACCCAGGGGCCAAAACGAGCAGTACTTC. Protein sequence: CASSDGPRGQNEQYF.

The chain is built from TRBV28 and TRBJ1-5; D is undetermined. Trimming stripped 3 bases from V and 2 bases from J, with 14 bases between. The germline V gene encodes CDR1 MDHEN and CDR2 SYDVKM. The CDR3 is 16 amino acids. The CDR3 sequence is CASSFGGGWGNQPQHF. In DNA form, the CDR3 reads TGTGCCAGCAGTTTCGGAGGAGGATGGGGCAATCAGCCCCAGCATTTT. The entire variable domain, with the rest obtained from reference TRBV28 and TRBJ1-5, is as follows: DVKVTQSSRYLVKRTGEKVFLECVQDMDHENMFWYRQDPGLGLRLIYFSYDVKMKEKGDIPEGYSVSREKKERFSLILESASTNQTSMYLCASSFGGGWGNQPQHFGDGTRLSIL.

This chain joins TRBV27 and TRBJ2-5, with 10 bases that match TRBD2. Germline CDR1 and CDR2: MNHEY and SMNVEV (reference sequence). V dropped 3 bases and J dropped 6; count of bases not matched to a gene: 10. The CDR3 covers 16 residues. CDR3 DNA sequence: TGTGCCAGCAGTTTGCCCCCACTAGCGGGATCGAAGACCCAGTACTTC. Translating gives CASSLPPLAGSKTQYF.

CDR3 coding DNA: TGCAGCGTCGCCGGGACAGGGAGGCCGCAGTTCTTC. This encodes CSVAGTGRPQFF. The chain uses TRBV29-1 and TRBJ2-1; 9 nucleotides match TRBD1. J was trimmed by 12 bases and V by 6 bases; bases with no gene match: 9. From germline, CDR1 is SQVTM and CDR2 ANQGSEA. The CDR3 sequence is 12 residues long.

Note on this clone: Other nucleotide sequences in the sample specify the same CDR3. The chain combines TRBV5-1 with TRBJ2-7; D possibly matches TRBD1 or TRBD2 (5 bases each). The V and J ends lost 0 bases and 0 bases respectively, with 7 bases between them. This CDR3 has 14 residues. Germline CDR1 SGHRS, CDR2 YFSETQ. CDR3 amino acids: CASSLAGSSYEQYF. Here the CDR3 DNA reads TGCGCCAGCAGCTTGGCAGGGAGCTCCTACGAGCAGTACTTC.

The chain joins TRBV5-6 to TRBJ2-7; 7 bases agree with TRBD2. The CDR3 sequence is 15 residues long. Germline V gene sequence: CDR1 SGHDT, CDR2 YYEEEE. V lost 2 bases and J lost 3; bases outside the gene matches: 8. The CDR3 protein is CASSFAAGAFYEQYF. CDR3 DNA: TGTGCCAGCAGCTTCGCCGCGGGAGCCTTCTACGAGCAGTACTTC.

The chain uses TRBV2 and TRBJ1-2; perhaps TRBD1 as D (6 bases). CDR1 is SNHLY, CDR2 FYNNEI, per germline. The CDR3 loop spans 17 amino acids. V lost 2 bases and J 0 bases, leaving 16 bases between the germline ends. The CDR3 DNA reads as TGTGCCAGCAGTGAACCGGGGGCGAGCATGCCTAACTATGGCTACACCTTC. Its translation: CASSEPGASMPNYGYTF.

The chain has TRBV5-6 and TRBJ2-3; D possibly uses TRBD1 or TRBD2 (5 bases each). The germline V and J ends were trimmed by 0 bases and 2 bases, with 13 bases remaining between them. The CDR3 extends over 16 amino acids. CDR1 and CDR2 from the germline V gene are SGHDT and YYEEEE. The CDR3 DNA follows: TGTGCCAGCAGCTTGGTCGTGACAGACTACACAGATACGCAGTATTTT. Amino acids: CASSLVVTDYTDTQYF.

V is TRBV28 and J is TRBJ1-4; tentatively, D is TRBD1 (5 bases). This CDR3 region has 15 residues. Trimming removed 3 bases from V and 7 bases from J, with 15 bases in between. Germline V CDR1 and CDR2: MDHEN, SYDVKM. The CDR3 sequence is CASSFSGRLGEKLFF. The CDR3 DNA follows: TGTGCCAGCAGTTTCTCAGGGCGGCTCGGTGAAAAACTGTTTTTT.

This chain connects TRBV29-1 to TRBJ2-7; D perhaps matches TRBD1 (6 bases). Deletions cut 3 bases from V and 0 bases from J, with 18 bases between. There are 16 residues in the CDR3. The germline CDR1 and CDR2 sequences are SQVTM and ANQGSEA. The DNA for the CDR3 is TGCAGCGTTGACACCGGTCGGGACACCTCCTCCTACGAGCAGTACTTC. Encoded protein: CSVDTGRDTSSYEQYF.

This rearrangement joins TRBV5-5 to TRBJ2-7, with D possibly being TRBD1 (6 bases). With 5 bases removed from V and 1 base from J, the gap between germline ends came to 13 bases. This CDR3 comprises 14 residues. The germline gives CDR1 SGHKS, CDR2 YYEKEE (reference sequence). The CDR3 nucleotides read TGTGCCAGCAGTAGCCGGACAGCATCCTACGAGCAGTACTTC. Protein: CASSSRTASYEQYF.

The genes are TRBV19 and TRBJ2-1; tentatively, D is TRBD2 (5 bases). CDR1 and CDR2 (germline): LNHDA, SQIVND (reference sequence). The CDR3 totals 16 residues. The V gene lost 3 bases and the J gene lost 7 bases, with 19 bases spanning the gap. The CDR3 is CASSIQRKRVDNEQFF. The CDR3 DNA reads TGTGCCAGTAGTATCCAGCGGAAACGGGTGGATAATGAGCAGTTCTTC.

The rearrangement uses TRBV6-5 and TRBJ2-1; D not resolved. Germline CDR1 is MNHEY and CDR2 is SVGAGI. V dropped 6 bases and J dropped 5 bases, with 14 bases sitting between them. CDR3 length: 14 residues. The CDR3 sequence is CASSSPGVNNEQFF. The CDR3 DNA reads as TGTGCCAGCAGCTCCCCAGGAGTAAACAATGAGCAGTTCTTC.

The chain combines TRBV5-1 with TRBJ2-5, with D perhaps being TRBD1 or TRBD2 (5 bases each). V gave up 0 bases and J gave up 5 bases, with 14 bases separating them. CDR3 length equals 15 residues. Germline V CDR1 and CDR2: SGHRS, YFSETQ. CDR3 in amino acids: CASSLAGASMETQYF. The CDR3 bases are TGCGCCAGCAGCTTGGCCGGGGCTTCGATGGAGACCCAGTACTTC.

This rearrangement joins TRBV28 to TRBJ2-1, with TRBD2 matching 14 bases. J lost 8 bases, V lost 7 bases, and 7 bases had no gene match. From germline, CDR1 is MDHEN and CDR2 SYDVKM. This CDR3 comprises 15 residues. In nucleotides, the CDR3 is TGTGCCAGCATTACCGGGACTAGCGGGAGCGATGAGCAGTTCTTC. Amino acids: CASITGTSGSDEQFF.

The rearrangement uses TRBV6-1 and TRBJ1-2; the D gene is possibly TRBD1 (5 bases). The CDR3 totals 15 residues. Germline CDR1 reads MNHNS; CDR2 reads SASEGT. Between the trimmed V and J ends, which lost 4 bases and 0 bases, there was a span of 12 bases. CDR3 sequence (DNA): TGTGCCAGCAGTGTGGGACGGACTCCTAACTATGGCTACACCTTC. Encoded protein: CASSVGRTPNYGYTF.

This clone appeared once. This chain joins TRBV11-2 and TRBJ2-7, with a tentative D call TRBD2 (6 bases). Trimming pared 3 bases from V and 4 bases from J, leaving 16 bases between. Germline CDR1 is SGHAT and CDR2 is FQNNGV. The CDR3 has 15 amino acids. The CDR3, as DNA: TGTGCCAGCAGCTTGGTATATGGGGGGTTTTACGAGCAGTACTTC. Translating it yields CASSLVYGGFYEQYF.

The chain employs TRBV30 and TRBJ2-7; 7 positions agree with TRBD1. The CDR3 totals 12 residues. V shed 2 bases, J shed 3 bases, and the junction held 1 base outside the gene matches. Germline V gene lookup returns CDR1 GTSNPN and CDR2 SVGIG (reference sequence). The CDR3, as DNA: TGTGCCTGGAGTTGGGACAGCTACGAGCAGTACTTC. Encoded protein: CAWSWDSYEQYF.

The chain combines TRBV28 with TRBJ1-1, with D unclear. CDR1 is MDHEN and CDR2 is SYDVKM in the germline V gene. V lost 3 bases, J lost 0 bases, and 5 bases lay in between. This CDR3 is 13 amino acids long. CDR3 residues: CASSFKVNTEAFF. In DNA, the CDR3 is TGTGCCAGCAGTTTTAAGGTGAACACTGAAGCTTTCTTT.

V gene TRBV21-1 combines with J gene TRBJ1-4; TRBD1 was called by the table and not checked on the DNA. TRBV21-1 is shown as a pseudogene. This CDR3 spans 13 amino acids. CDR3 residues: CASSIRTYEKLFF. CDR3 bases: TGTGCCAGCAGCATCCGGACATATGAAAAACTGTTTTTT.

CDR3 DNA: TGCGCCAGCAGCCTGGGGGTCAGTGAAGCTTTCTTT. Amino acids: CASSLGVSEAFF. The chain couples TRBV4-1 to TRBJ1-1, with a possible D match to TRBD1 (5 bases). This CDR3 comprises 12 residues. Trimming took 4 bases from V and 7 from J, leaving 10 bases between them. CDR1 MGHRA and CDR2 YSYEKL come from the germline V gene.

The rearrangement uses TRBV15 and TRBJ2-7, with a possible D match to TRBD2 (7 bases). This CDR3 is built from 14 residues. Germline V gives CDR1 LNHNV, CDR2 YYDKDF (reference sequence). V lost 4 bases to trimming and J lost 7 bases, with 17 bases between them. DNA of the CDR3: TGTGCCACCAGCATTCCGGGGGGCACTTTTGAGCAGTACTTC. It encodes CATSIPGGTFEQYF.